Listed below are T cell receptor beta chains from one sample, sequenced in a study of cytomegalovirus exposure and HLA in healthy donors. TCRdb's table, derived via immunoSEQ multiplex PCR, lists solely in-frame clones and lacks some. The sample has 100,000 to 150,000 clones; 89% are singletons. What was sequenced was PBMCs. The receptors here all came from a woman aged 18-29 years in good health and CMV-seronegative. Both conserved end residues are part of each CDR3. Fields, in order: J gene, clone size, D gene, V gene, CDR3 protein, CDR3 DNA. The D gene is left open where the match is weak. The size field is filled for only some rows; it gives once, few, many or a size class.

TRBJ1-2	NA	NA	TRBV7-2	CASSDRTANYGYTF	TGTGCCAGCAGCGATAGGACAGCAAACTATGGCTACACCTTC
TRBJ1-1	NA	TRBD1	TRBV5-1	CASSSDRATEAFF	TGCGCCAGCAGCTCCGACAGGGCCACTGAAGCTTTCTTT
TRBJ2-7	NA	TRBD2	TRBV4-1	CASSQRTSGRDEQYF	TGCGCCAGCAGCCAAAGGACTAGCGGGAGGGACGAGCAGTACTTC
TRBJ2-7	few	NA	TRBV5-4	CASSNLPGLSYEQYF	TGTGCCAGCAGCAACCTACCGGGACTGTCCTACGAGCAGTACTTC
TRBJ2-1	NA	TRBD2	TRBV9	CASSVTSGRANEQFF	TGTGCCAGCAGCGTAACTAGCGGGAGGGCCAATGAGCAGTTCTTC
TRBJ2-5	NA	NA	TRBV13	CASSLAEEIQYF	TGTGCCAGCAGCCTGGCAGAGGAGATCCAGTACTTC
TRBJ1-2	NA	NA	TRBV21-1	CASSFRPGTGGYTF	TGTGCCAGCAGCTTCCGTCCCGGGACAGGGGGCTACACCTTC
TRBJ1-5	once	NA	TRBV6-1	CASSGSYQGLKPQHF	TGTGCCAGCAGTGGGTCGTATCAGGGGCTAAAGCCCCAGCATTTT
TRBJ2-1	NA	NA	TRBV14	CASSRTVSGEQFF	TGTGCCAGCAGCCGGACAGTCTCGGGTGAGCAGTTCTTC
TRBJ2-2	NA	NA	TRBV29-1	CRNEGPNTGELFF	TGCAGGAATGAGGGCCCGAACACCGGGGAGCTGTTTTTT
TRBJ1-2	NA	NA	TRBV5-1	CASSSRGASRDGYTF	TGCGCCAGCAGCTCTCGGGGAGCTTCTCGGGATGGCTACACCTTC
TRBJ2-3	NA	TRBD2	TRBV5-4	CASSYTGLAVTDTQYF	TGTGCCAGCAGCTACACGGGACTAGCGGTAACAGATACGCAGTATTTT
TRBJ2-7	NA	TRBD2	TRBV19	CASSITSAGAAYEQYF	TGTGCCAGTAGTATAACGTCGGCGGGAGCTGCTTACGAGCAGTACTTC
TRBJ1-1	NA	NA	TRBV5-1	CASSLDSYRVNTEAFF	TGCGCCAGCAGCTTAGATTCATACCGGGTAAACACTGAAGCTTTCTTT
TRBJ2-2	NA	TRBD2	TRBV7-2	CASSHRLAENTGELFF	TGTGCCAGCAGCCACCGACTAGCGGAGAACACCGGGGAGCTGTTTTTT
TRBJ2-7	NA	NA	TRBV5-6	CASSSGPLYEQYF	TGTGCCAGCAGCTCTGGCCCTCTCTACGAGCAGTACTTC
TRBJ2-7	once	NA	TRBV6-4	CASSPQRGDEQYF	TGTGCCAGCAGTCCCCAACGGGGTGACGAGCAGTACTTC
TRBJ2-7	once	NA	TRBV20-1	CSAIREAEQYF	TGCAGTGCTATTCGAGAGGCCGAGCAGTACTTC
TRBJ1-3	NA	NA	TRBV28	CASSSPRSDSGNTIYF	TGTGCCAGCAGTTCACCCAGGTCAGACTCTGGAAACACCATATATTTT
TRBJ2-2	NA	TRBD2	TRBV5-1	CASSRTSGTSGELFF	TGCGCCAGCAGCCGGACTAGCGGAACCTCCGGGGAGCTGTTTTTT
TRBJ2-3	NA	NA	TRBV28	CASSQSGGGGADTQYF	TGTGCCAGCAGCCAATCAGGAGGTGGTGGCGCGGATACGCAGTATTTT
TRBJ2-3	NA	TRBD2	TRBV2	CASSGTSDEFYTDTQYF	TGTGCCAGCAGTGGGACTAGCGACGAATTCTACACAGATACGCAGTATTTT
TRBJ2-2	NA	TRBD1	TRBV5-4	CASSDLDRGNTGELFF	TGTGCCAGCAGCGACCTGGACAGGGGGAACACCGGGGAGCTGTTTTTT
TRBJ2-2	NA	TRBD2	TRBV7-2	CASSLAGRASGGELFF	TGTGCCAGCAGCTTAGCCGGGAGGGCTAGCGGGGGGGAGCTGTTTTTT
TRBJ2-6	NA	NA	TRBV7-9	CASSPTRASGANVLTF	TGTGCCAGCAGCCCTACGCGAGCCTCTGGGGCCAACGTCCTGACTTTC
TRBJ2-5	NA	NA	TRBV13	CASSFYRQADQETQYF	TGTGCCAGCAGCTTCTATCGACAGGCCGACCAAGAGACCCAGTACTTC
TRBJ2-1	NA	TRBD1	TRBV12-5	CASGPDRGYEQFF	TGTGCTAGTGGTCCGGACAGGGGCTATGAGCAGTTCTTC
TRBJ2-5	NA	NA	TRBV28	CASSGRGRETQYF	TGTGCCAGCAGTGGCCGGGGGAGGGAGACCCAGTACTTC
TRBJ2-5	NA	NA	TRBV7-9	CASSFALGVLQETQYF	TGTGCCAGCAGCTTCGCCCTCGGGGTCCTACAAGAGACCCAGTACTTC
TRBJ2-1	NA	NA	TRBV7-8	CASSLAGGPQFF	TGTGCCAGCAGCTTAGCGGGGGGACCTCAGTTCTTC
TRBJ2-1	once	TRBD2	TRBV19	CASSIQTGGPNEQFF	TGTGCCAGTAGTATTCAAACGGGAGGACCCAATGAGCAGTTCTTC
TRBJ2-5	NA	TRBD1	TRBV5-4	CASSSQGRETQYF	TGTGCCAGCAGCTCACAGGGGCGAGAGACCCAGTACTTC
TRBJ1-5	once	TRBD1	TRBV27	CASSPDRRRYSNQPQHF	TGTGCCAGCAGCCCGGACAGGCGGCGTTATAGCAATCAGCCCCAGCATTTT
TRBJ2-5	NA	TRBD2	TRBV6-4	CASSAGAGGTQETQYF	TGTGCCAGCAGTGCCGGAGCGGGAGGGACCCAAGAGACCCAGTACTTC
TRBJ2-3	NA	TRBD2	TRBV27	CASRYGRDTDTQYF	TGTGCCAGCAGATATGGGAGGGACACAGATACGCAGTATTTT
TRBJ2-7	once	NA	TRBV27	CASSTLMGADEQYF	TGTGCCAGCAGCACCCTTATGGGGGCGGATGAGCAGTACTTC
TRBJ2-7	few	NA	TRBV4-2	CASSQDPQTYEQYF	TGTGCCAGCAGCCAAGACCCGCAGACCTACGAGCAGTACTTC
TRBJ2-7	NA	NA	TRBV7-2	CASGPYRDYEQYF	TGTGCCAGCGGTCCATACCGGGACTACGAGCAGTACTTC
TRBJ1-2	NA	TRBD1	TRBV19	CASRTFRDRGTFSGYTF	TGTGCCAGTAGGACCTTCCGGGACAGGGGAACTTTCTCTGGCTACACCTTC
TRBJ1-4	NA	NA	TRBV5-6	CASSLGIQAINEKLFF	TGTGCCAGCAGCTTGGGAATACAGGCGATTAATGAAAAACTGTTTTTT
TRBJ2-7	NA	NA	TRBV6-6	CASSSGGLYEQYF	TGTGCCAGCAGTTCGGGTGGATTATACGAGCAGTACTTC
TRBJ2-1	NA	TRBD2	TRBV2	CASRETSGKQFF	TGTGCCAGCAGGGAAACTAGCGGAAAGCAGTTCTTC
TRBJ1-5	NA	TRBD1	TRBV11-2	CASSQDRINQPQHF	TGTGCCAGCAGCCAGGACAGGATTAATCAGCCCCAGCATTTT
TRBJ1-2	NA	NA	TRBV13	CASSLLGADLEAGGPRSYGYTF	TGTGCCAGCAGCTTATTGGGAGCCGATTTAGAGGCGGGGGGGCCACGGAGCTATGGCTACACCTTC
TRBJ2-5	NA	NA	TRBV27	CASSFPDGKTQYF	TGTGCCAGCAGTTTCCCGGACGGGAAGACCCAGTACTTC
TRBJ2-1	NA	TRBD2	TRBV6-1	CASITLAGGLNEQFF	TGTGCCAGCATAACCCTAGCGGGAGGGCTGAATGAGCAGTTCTTC
TRBJ1-2	NA	NA	TRBV5-1	CASSLASGRGYTF	TGCGCCAGCAGCTTGGCCTCGGGTAGGGGCTACACCTTC
TRBJ2-5	once	TRBD2	TRBV7-6	CASSRGLAGGQETQYF	TGTGCCAGCAGCCGTGGACTAGCGGGAGGGCAAGAGACCCAGTACTTC
TRBJ2-3	NA	TRBD2	TRBV29-1	CSVVFPGRASDTQYF	TGCAGCGTTGTTTTTCCCGGGAGGGCCTCAGATACGCAGTATTTT
TRBJ1-2	NA	TRBD1	TRBV18	CASSLMGQAYGYTF	TGTGCCAGCTCACTTATGGGACAGGCTTATGGCTACACCTTC
TRBJ1-1	NA	TRBD1	TRBV5-1	CASSAGQGATEAFF	TGCGCCAGCAGCGCGGGACAGGGGGCAACTGAAGCTTTCTTT
TRBJ2-5	few	NA	TRBV6-1	CASSEGKAGTQYF	TGTGCCAGCAGTGAAGGGAAAGCAGGGACCCAGTACTTC
TRBJ2-7	NA	TRBD1	TRBV6-1	CATGQGAGEQYF	TGTGCCACTGGACAGGGGGCGGGCGAGCAGTACTTC
TRBJ1-2	NA	TRBD1	TRBV6-6	CASSYAGTDGYTF	TGTGCCAGCAGTTACGCCGGGACAGATGGCTACACCTTC
TRBJ1-5	once	NA	TRBV7-2	CASSKGGAYSYSNQPQHF	TGTGCCAGCAGCAAAGGGGGAGCCTACTCGTATAGCAATCAGCCCCAGCATTTT
TRBJ2-3	NA	TRBD2	TRBV11-2	CASSLGTSGGSTDTQYF	TGTGCCAGCAGCTTAGGGACTAGCGGAGGAAGCACAGATACGCAGTATTTT
TRBJ1-2	few	NA	TRBV19	CASSIRSGKPYGYTF	TGTGCCAGTAGTATAAGGTCGGGGAAACCCTATGGCTACACCTTC
TRBJ2-3	NA	NA	TRBV4-2	CASSQDSSGKGTDTQYF	TGTGCCAGCAGCCAAGATAGTAGCGGAAAAGGCACAGATACGCAGTATTTT
TRBJ2-5	once	TRBD1	TRBV6-6	CASRASQGAQETQYF	TGTGCCAGCAGGGCGAGCCAGGGGGCCCAAGAGACCCAGTACTTC
TRBJ1-3	NA	NA	TRBV4-1	CASSQDPNPGDTIYF	TGCGCCAGCAGCCAAGATCCCAACCCAGGGGACACCATATATTTT